Sequencing of this TCR beta chain was carried out in a study of PD-1 blockade in classical Hodgkin lymphoma (dated by TCRdb to 2018 to 2020). Regarding the complete study: Nivolumab dosing was 3 mg/kg intravenously every 2 weeks, continuing until either disease progression or unacceptable toxicity. A peripheral blood immune signature of response to PD-1 blockade in classical Hodgkin lymphoma was defined using TCR beta sequencing and CyTOF.

In the paper's terms, the time point label means: cycle 1 day 1 (C1D1), immediately before nivolumab initiation. Relapse after autologous stem cell transplantation had occurred in all trial patients, and cohorts A, B and C were distinguished by prior brentuximab vedotin exposure. A Miltenyi CD4+ T cell isolation kit was used for magnetic negative selection to purify CD4+ T cells from thawed PBMCs. The trial cohort was composed of roughly 60 patients with relapsed/refractory classical Hodgkin lymphoma, for whom complete response, partial response or progressive disease was recorded as best overall response. In the multi-cohort phase II CheckMate 205 trial, trial patients received single-agent nivolumab. An independent review committee assessed best overall response using the 2007 International Working Group response criteria. Trial PBMCs were obtained immediately prior to nivolumab initiation (C1D1) and on therapy at cycle 2 day 1 and cycle 4 day 1. Peripheral blood was collected in 8 mL Vacutainer Cell Preparation Tubes, from which PBMCs were isolated by centrifugation and then cryopreserved. Purified CD4+ and CD8+ fractions were prepared only for cases with an additional available PBMC sample. On LS columns in a quadroMACS separator, the magnetically labelled cells were depleted, and the flow-through was collected as the purified fraction.

As concerns this clone: Its antigen is not yet known. Base qualities are not recorded, but no much larger clone differs from it by a single base.

Overall results and qualifications from the work: Baseline TCR diversity was reported as lower in newly diagnosed patients than in healthy donors, and lower still in relapsed/refractory patients. The study covered only a single clinical trial cohort, and the causes of the repertoire differences, possibly disease activity or prior therapy, were still not defined. Lower diversity was observed in patients in whom nivolumab was started less than 1 year after ASCT, and these patients were excluded from later analyses so that confounding by immune reconstitution would be avoided. Trial patients with a complete response had baseline diversity similar to that of newly diagnosed patients, while partial responders and progressors had significantly lower diversity. CD4+ but not CD8+ TCR diversity rose significantly by C4D1 (p=0.0027 vs p=0.16), most apparent in complete responders (p=0.02).

For this chain, trimming is 5 bases at the V end and 9 bases at the J end, and the number of junction bases without a gene match is 11. The cysteine opens and the phenylalanine closes a CDR3 of 14 amino acids. Only the CDR3 DNA is retained, 42 bases long and in frame from the first base. CDR1 is given as MNHEY and CDR2 as SVGAGI, both from the germline V gene. The Qiagen DNeasy kit was used to extract genomic DNA from unsorted PBMCs and from the negatively selected CD4+ and CD8+ fractions. TCR beta CDR3 regions were amplified by immunoSEQ multiplex PCR using primers annealing to V and J segments. Amplification bias was minimized using a synthetic immune receptor repertoire, and residual bias was removed computationally after sequencing. From the authors' description of their analysis: Repertoire diversity was quantified as the Shannon entropy index using custom Python scripts. The unsorted, CD4+ and CD8+ repertoires were each analyzed separately, with the exception of combined analyses, where CD4+ and CD8+ sequences were merged in silico. Clonal expansion was defined as a frequency increase of at least 2-fold after treatment compared with C1D1, and clones undetected at baseline were assigned a pseudocount of 0.5. Clones with 0 or 1 copy at C1D1 were classified as singleton clones, and clones with 2 or more copies were classified as non-singleton clones. Clones expanded in unsorted samples were annotated as CD4+, CD8+ or unknown by matching protein sequences in sorted samples from the same patient. Diversity changes from C1D1 to C4D1 were tested in paired samples using Wilcoxon tests. The table was pulled from immuneACCESS by TCRdb, which kept in-frame rearrangements only. Such tables lose some clones; where checked, under half of the loss comes from unresolved V genes, and the rest has no known cause. V, J and clone size derive from that table, while D and trimming were established from the DNA sequence. This sample has approximately 25,000 clones in its table, and 84% of those were observed once. Clones ranked in the top ten supply approximately 2% of the sample.

The sample in question was CD4+ T cells from blood, obtained at baseline. The rearranged chain carries TRBV6-5 and TRBJ2-7; 9 central bases correspond to TRBD1. The sequence was collected from a human donor with classical Hodgkin lymphoma. The CDR3 is CASSKTGGPGSQYF. The nucleotide sequence reads TGTGCCAGCAGTAAAACAGGGGGCCCCGGTTCGCAGTACTTC.